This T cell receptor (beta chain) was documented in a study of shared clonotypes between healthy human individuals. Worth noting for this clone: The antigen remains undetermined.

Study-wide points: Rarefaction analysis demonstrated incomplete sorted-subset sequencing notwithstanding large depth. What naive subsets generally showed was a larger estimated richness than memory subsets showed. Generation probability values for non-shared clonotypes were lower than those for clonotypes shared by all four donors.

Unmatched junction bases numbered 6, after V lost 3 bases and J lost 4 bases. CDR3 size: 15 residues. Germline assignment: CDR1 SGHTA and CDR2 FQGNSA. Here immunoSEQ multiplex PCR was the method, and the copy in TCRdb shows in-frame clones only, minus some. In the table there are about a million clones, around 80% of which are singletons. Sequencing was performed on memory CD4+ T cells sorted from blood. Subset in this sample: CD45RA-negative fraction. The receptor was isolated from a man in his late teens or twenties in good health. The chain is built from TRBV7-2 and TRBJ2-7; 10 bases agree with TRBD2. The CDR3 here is CASSFTSGVRYEQYF. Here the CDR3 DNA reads TGTGCCAGCAGCTTTACTAGCGGGGTAAGATACGAGCAGTACTTC.